This TCR beta chain was captured in a study of metastatic and nonmetastatic thyroid tumors. Study-wide results and limits: In blood and tumor, TCR beta diversity was reportedly significantly higher in malignant thyroid tumors than in benign nodules.

MiXCR reprocessed the PCR reads for TCRdb. The sample consists of about 20,000 clones, less than 30% of them appearing once. The CDR3 contains 13 residues. Trimming removed 2 bases from V and 4 bases from J, with 9 bases in between. CDR1 MNHEY and CDR2 SVGEGT come from the germline V gene. A note on this clone: Its antigen is unidentified.

Thyroid surgery was preceded by no treatment in any patient. The V call is TRBV6-2 or TRBV6-3, the J call TRBJ2-7; the D gene is possibly TRBD2 (6 bases). Sequenced: tumor tissue. This TCR was sampled from a female donor with papillary thyroid cancer or a benign thyroid nodule (not recorded which). Some clones in this sample may be carry-over from other donors' samples. CDR3 bases: TGTGCCAGCAGTTACCGGGAGTATTACGAGCAGTACTTC. This codes for CASSYREYYEQYF.